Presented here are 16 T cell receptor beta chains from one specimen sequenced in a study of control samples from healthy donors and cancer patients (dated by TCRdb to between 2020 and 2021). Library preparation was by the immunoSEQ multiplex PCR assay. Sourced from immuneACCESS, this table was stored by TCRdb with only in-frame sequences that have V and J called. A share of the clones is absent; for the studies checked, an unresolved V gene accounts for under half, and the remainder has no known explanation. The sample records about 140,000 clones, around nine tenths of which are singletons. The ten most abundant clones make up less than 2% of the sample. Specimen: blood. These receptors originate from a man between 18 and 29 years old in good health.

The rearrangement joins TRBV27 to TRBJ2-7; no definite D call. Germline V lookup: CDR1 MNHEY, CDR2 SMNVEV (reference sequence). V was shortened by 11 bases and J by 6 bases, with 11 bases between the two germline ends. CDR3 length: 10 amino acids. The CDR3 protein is CAPRCREQYF. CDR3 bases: TGTGCCCCCCGGTGTCGCGAGCAGTACTTC.

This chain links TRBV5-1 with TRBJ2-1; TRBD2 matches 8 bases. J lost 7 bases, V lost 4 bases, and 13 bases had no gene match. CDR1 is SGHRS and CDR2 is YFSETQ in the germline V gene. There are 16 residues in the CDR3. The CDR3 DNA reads TGCGCCAGCAGCCTTGGCGGGGGGAGTTTTCAGAATGAGCAGTTCTTC. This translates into CASSLGGGSFQNEQFF.

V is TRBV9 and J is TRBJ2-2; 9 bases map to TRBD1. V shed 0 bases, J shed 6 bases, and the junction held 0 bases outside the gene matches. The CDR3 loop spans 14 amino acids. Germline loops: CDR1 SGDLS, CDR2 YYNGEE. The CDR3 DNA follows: TGTGCCAGCAGCGTAGGGACAGGGGCCGGGGAGCTGTTTTTT. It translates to CASSVGTGAGELFF.

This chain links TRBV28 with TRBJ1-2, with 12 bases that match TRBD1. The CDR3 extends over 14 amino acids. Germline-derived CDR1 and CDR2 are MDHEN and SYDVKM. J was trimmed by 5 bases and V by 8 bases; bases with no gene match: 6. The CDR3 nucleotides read TGTGCCAGCCGGGGACAGGGGGCGCGATATGGCTACACCTTC. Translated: CASRGQGARYGYTF.

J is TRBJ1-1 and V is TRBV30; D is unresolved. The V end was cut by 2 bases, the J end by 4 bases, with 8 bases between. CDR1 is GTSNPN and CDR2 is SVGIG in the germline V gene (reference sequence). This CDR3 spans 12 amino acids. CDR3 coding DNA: TGTGCCTGGAGTAGGGTAGGCACTGAAGCTTTCTTT. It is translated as CAWSRVGTEAFF.

In DNA, the CDR3 is TGTGCCAGCTCACTCAGACAGGGGGTCGACGAGCAGTACTTC. Its protein is CASSLRQGVDEQYF. V gene TRBV18 combines with J gene TRBJ2-7; 9 bases agree with TRBD1. CDR3 length equals 14 residues. Per germline, CDR1 KGHSH and CDR2 LQKENI. V lost 4 bases, J lost 5 bases, and 6 bases stayed unmatched.

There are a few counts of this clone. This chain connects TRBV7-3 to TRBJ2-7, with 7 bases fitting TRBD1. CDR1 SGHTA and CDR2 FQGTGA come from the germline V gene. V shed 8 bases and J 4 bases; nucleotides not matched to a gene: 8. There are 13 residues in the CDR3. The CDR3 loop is CASARDSLYEQYF. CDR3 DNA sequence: TGTGCCAGCGCTCGGGACAGTCTATACGAGCAGTACTTC.

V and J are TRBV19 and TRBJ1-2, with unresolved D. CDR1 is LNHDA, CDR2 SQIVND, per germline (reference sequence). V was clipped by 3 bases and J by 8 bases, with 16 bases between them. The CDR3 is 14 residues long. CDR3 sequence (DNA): TGTGCCAGTAGTATGGGAAGAGGGCGTGGAGGCTACACCTTC. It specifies CASSMGRGRGGYTF.

The CDR3 DNA is TGTGCCAGTAGCCAAAACGGAGGGTCTGGAGGCTACACCTTC. Protein: CASSQNGGSGGYTF. V and J are TRBV19 and TRBJ1-2; D is ambiguous. V was pared by 6 bases and J by 8 bases, with 19 bases between. This CDR3 spans 14 amino acids. The germline V gene has CDR1 LNHDA and CDR2 SQIVND (reference sequence).

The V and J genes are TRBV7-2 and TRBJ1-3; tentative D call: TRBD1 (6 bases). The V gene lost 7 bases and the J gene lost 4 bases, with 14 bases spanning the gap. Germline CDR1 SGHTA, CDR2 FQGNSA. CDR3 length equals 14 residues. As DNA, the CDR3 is TGTGCCAGCAACACGGGGGGGCTCGGAAACACCATATATTTT. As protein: CASNTGGLGNTIYF. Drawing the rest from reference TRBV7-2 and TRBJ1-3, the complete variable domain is GAGVSQSPSNKVTEKGKDVELRCDPISGHTALYWYRQSLGQGLEFLIYFQGNSAPDKSGLPSDRFSAERTGGSVSTLTIQRTQQEDSAVYLCASNTGGLGNTIYFGEGSWLTVV.

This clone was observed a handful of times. Here the CDR3 DNA reads TGTGCCAGCAGCTTGGGACAGGTGAACACTGAAGCTTTCTTT. It encodes CASSLGQVNTEAFF. The rearrangement links TRBV9 to TRBJ1-1; TRBD1 matches 8 bases. Germline V CDR1 and CDR2: SGDLS, YYNGEE. V was clipped by 4 bases and J by 0 bases; unmatched bases: 2. CDR3 length: 14 amino acids.

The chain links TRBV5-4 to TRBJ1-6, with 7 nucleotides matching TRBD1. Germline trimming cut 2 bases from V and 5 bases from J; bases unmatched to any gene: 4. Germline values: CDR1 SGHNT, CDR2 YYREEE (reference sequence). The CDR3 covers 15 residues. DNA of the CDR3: TGTGCCAGCAGCTTCCGACAGGGCGATAATTCACCCCTCCACTTT. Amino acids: CASSFRQGDNSPLHF.

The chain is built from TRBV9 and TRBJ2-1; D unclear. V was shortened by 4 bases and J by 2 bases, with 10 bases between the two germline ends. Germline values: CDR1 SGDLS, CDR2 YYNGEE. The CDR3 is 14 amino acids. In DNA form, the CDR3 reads TGTGCCAGCAGCCCTGGAAACCCCTACAATGAGCAGTTCTTC. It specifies CASSPGNPYNEQFF.

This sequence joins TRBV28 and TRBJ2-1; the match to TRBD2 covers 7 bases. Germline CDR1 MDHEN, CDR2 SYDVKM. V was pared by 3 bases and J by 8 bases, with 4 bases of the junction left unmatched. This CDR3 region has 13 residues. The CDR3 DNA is TGTGCCAGCAGTTTTACGCTAGCGGATGAGCAGTTCTTC. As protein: CASSFTLADEQFF. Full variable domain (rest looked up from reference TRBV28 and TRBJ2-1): DVKVTQSSRYLVKRTGEKVFLECVQDMDHENMFWYRQDPGLGLRLIYFSYDVKMKEKGDIPEGYSVSREKKERFSLILESASTNQTSMYLCASSFTLADEQFFGPGTRLTVL.

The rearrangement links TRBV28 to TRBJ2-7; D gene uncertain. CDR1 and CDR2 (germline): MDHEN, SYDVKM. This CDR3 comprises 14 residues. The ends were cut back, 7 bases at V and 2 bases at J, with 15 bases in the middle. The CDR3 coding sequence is TGTGCCAGCACCGCGAGTAGGAGTCCCTACGAGCAGTACTTC. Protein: CASTASRSPYEQYF. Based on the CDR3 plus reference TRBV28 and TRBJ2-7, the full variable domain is DVKVTQSSRYLVKRTGEKVFLECVQDMDHENMFWYRQDPGLGLRLIYFSYDVKMKEKGDIPEGYSVSREKKERFSLILESASTNQTSMYLCASTASRSPYEQYFGPGTRLTVT.

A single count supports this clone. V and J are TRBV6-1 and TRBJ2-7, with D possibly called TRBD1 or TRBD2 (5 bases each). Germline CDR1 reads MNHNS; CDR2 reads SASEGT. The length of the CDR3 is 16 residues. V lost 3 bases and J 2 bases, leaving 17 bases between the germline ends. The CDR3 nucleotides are TGTGCCAGCAGTGACACGGGGCAGGTCAATGCCTACGAGCAGTACTTC. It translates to CASSDTGQVNAYEQYF.